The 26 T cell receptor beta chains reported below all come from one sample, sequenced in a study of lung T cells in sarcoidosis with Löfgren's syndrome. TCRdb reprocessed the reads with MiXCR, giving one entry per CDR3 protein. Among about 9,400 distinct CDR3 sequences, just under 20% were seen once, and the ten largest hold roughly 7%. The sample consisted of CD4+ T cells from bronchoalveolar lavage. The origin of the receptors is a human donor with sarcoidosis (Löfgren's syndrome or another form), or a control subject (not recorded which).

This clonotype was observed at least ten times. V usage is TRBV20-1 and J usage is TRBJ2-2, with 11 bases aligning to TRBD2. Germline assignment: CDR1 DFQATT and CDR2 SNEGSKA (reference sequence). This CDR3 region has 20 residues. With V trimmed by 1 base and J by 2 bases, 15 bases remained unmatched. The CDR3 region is CSARVDVSTSGSFNTGELFF. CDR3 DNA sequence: TGCAGTGCTAGAGTCGACGTGTCCACTAGCGGGAGTTTTAACACCGGGGAGCTGTTTTTT.

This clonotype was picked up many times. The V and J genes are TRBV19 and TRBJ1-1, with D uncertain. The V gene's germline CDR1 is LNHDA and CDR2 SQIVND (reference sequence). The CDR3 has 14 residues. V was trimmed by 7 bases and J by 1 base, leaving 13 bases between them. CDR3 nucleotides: TGTGCCAGTATTGGAGTCAGATCGAACACTGAAGCTTTCTTT. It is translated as CASIGVRSNTEAFF.

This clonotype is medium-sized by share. CDR3 sequence: CATSRPLAESPTGELFF. In DNA form, the CDR3 reads TGTGCCACCAGCAGACCACTAGCGGAATCACCCACCGGGGAGCTGTTTTTT. This chain uses TRBV15 with TRBJ2-2, with 8 bases that match TRBD2. This CDR3 is built from 17 residues. With 2 bases clipped from V and 4 bases from J, the junction kept 9 bases outside the gene matches. CDR1 LNHNV and CDR2 YYDKDF come from the germline V gene (reference sequence).

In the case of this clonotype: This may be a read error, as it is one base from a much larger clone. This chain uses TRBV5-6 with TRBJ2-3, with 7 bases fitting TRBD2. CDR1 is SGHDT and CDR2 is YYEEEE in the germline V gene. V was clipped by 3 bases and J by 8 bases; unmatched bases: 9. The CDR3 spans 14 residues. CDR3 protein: CASSSGTTKGTQYF. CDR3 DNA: TGTGCCAGCAGCTCCGGGACTACAAAAGGTACGCAGTATTTT.

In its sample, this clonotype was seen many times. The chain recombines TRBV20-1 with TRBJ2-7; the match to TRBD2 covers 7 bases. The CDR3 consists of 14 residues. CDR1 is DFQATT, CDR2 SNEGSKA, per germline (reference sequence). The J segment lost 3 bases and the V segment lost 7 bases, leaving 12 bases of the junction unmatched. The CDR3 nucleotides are TGCAGTGTTGAGACCGGGACTAACCTCTACGAGCAGTACTTC. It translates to CSVETGTNLYEQYF.

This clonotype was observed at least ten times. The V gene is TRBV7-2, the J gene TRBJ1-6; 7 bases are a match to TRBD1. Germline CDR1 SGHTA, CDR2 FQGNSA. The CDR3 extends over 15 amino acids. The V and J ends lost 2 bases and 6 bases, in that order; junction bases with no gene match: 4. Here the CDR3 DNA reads TGTGCCAGCAGCTTACGGACAGGACCTAATTCACCCCTCCACTTT. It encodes CASSLRTGPNSPLHF.

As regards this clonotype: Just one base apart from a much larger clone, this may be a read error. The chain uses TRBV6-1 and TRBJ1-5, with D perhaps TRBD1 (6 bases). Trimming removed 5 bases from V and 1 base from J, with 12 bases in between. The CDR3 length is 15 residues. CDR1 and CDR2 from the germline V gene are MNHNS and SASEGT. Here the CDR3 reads CASSSTGRSNQPQHF. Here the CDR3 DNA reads TGTGCCAGCAGTTCGACAGGTCGAAGCAATCAGCCCCAGCATTTT.

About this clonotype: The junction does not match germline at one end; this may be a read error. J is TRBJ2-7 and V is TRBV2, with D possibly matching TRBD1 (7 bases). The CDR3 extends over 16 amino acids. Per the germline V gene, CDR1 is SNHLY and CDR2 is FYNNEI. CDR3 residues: CAGRPGGGTVVVEQYF. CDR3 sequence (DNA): TGTGCCGGCAGACCCGGGGGCGGGACAGTGGTCGTCGAGCAGTACTTC. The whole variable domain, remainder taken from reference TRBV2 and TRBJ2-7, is EPEVTQTPSHQVTQMGQEVILRCVPISNHLYFYWYRQILGQKVEFLVSFYNNEISEKSEIFDDQFSVERPDGSNFTLKIRSTKLEDSAMYFCAGRPGGGTVVVEQYFGPGTRLTVT.

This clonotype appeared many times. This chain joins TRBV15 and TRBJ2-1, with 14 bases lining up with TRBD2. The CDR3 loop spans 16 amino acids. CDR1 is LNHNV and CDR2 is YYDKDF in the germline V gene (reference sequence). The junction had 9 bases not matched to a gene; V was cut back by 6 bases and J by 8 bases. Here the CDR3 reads CATSPRLAGGQDEQFF. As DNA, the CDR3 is TGTGCCACCAGTCCGAGACTAGCGGGAGGGCAGGATGAGCAGTTCTTC.

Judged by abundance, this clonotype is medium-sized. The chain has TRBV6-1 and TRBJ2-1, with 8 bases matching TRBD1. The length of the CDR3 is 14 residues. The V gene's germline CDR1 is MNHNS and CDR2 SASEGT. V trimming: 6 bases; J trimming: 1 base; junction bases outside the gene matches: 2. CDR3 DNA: TGTGCCAGCAGCTGGACAGGGTCCTACAATGAGCAGTTCTTC. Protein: CASSWTGSYNEQFF.

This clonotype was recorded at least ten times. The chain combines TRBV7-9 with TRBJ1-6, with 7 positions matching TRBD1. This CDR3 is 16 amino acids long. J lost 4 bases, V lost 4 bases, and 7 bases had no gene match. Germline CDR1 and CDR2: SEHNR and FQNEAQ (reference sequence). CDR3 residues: CASSSGVQGYNSPLHF. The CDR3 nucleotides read TGTGCCAGCAGCTCCGGGGTACAGGGGTATAATTCACCCCTCCACTTT.

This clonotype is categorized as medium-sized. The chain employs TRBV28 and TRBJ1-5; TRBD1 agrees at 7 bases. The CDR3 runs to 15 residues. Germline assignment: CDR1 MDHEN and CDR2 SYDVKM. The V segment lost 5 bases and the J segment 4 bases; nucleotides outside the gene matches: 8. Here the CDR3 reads CASSGDSIRNQPQHF. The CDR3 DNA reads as TGTGCCAGCAGTGGGGACAGCATACGTAATCAGCCCCAGCATTTT. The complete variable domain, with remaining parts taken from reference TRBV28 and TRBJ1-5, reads DVKVTQSSRYLVKRTGEKVFLECVQDMDHENMFWYRQDPGLGLRLIYFSYDVKMKEKGDIPEGYSVSREKKERFSLILESASTNQTSMYLCASSGDSIRNQPQHFGDGTRLSIL.

The CDR3 is CASSPWIGRAMNTEAFF. CDR3 DNA: TGTGCCAGCAGCCCATGGATAGGCAGGGCTATGAACACTGAAGCTTTCTTT. V is TRBV5-6 and J is TRBJ1-1; D might be TRBD1 (5 bases). The CDR3 has 17 amino acids. Germline V gives CDR1 SGHDT, CDR2 YYEEEE. Trimming shortened V by 4 bases and J by 0 bases, and 19 bases separated the two germline ends.

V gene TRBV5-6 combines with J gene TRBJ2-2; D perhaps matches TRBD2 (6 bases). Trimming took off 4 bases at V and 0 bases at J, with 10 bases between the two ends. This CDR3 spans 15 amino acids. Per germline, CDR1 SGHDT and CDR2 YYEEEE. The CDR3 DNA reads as TGTGCCAGCAGCCCGGGACTGACGAACACCGGGGAGCTGTTTTTT. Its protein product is CASSPGLTNTGELFF.

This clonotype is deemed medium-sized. In DNA, the CDR3 is TGTGCCAGTAGTATCCGGACCAACCAAGAGACCCAGTACTTC. Its translation is CASSIRTNQETQYF. The rearrangement joins TRBV19 to TRBJ2-5; the D is unclear. The length of the CDR3 is 14 residues. V was pared by 3 bases and J by 0 bases, with 8 bases between. The germline gives CDR1 LNHDA, CDR2 SQIVND (reference sequence).

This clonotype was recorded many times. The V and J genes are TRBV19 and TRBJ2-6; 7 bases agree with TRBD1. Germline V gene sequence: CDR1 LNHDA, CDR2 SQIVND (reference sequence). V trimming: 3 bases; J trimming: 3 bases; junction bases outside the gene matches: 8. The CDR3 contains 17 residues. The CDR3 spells CASSIEQGLGGANVLTF. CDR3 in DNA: TGTGCCAGTAGTATCGAACAGGGGCTTGGTGGGGCCAACGTCCTGACTTTC.

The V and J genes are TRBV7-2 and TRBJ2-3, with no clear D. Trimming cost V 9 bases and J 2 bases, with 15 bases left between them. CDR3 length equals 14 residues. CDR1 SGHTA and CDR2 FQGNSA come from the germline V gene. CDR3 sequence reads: CARGLVFDTDTQYF. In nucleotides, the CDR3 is TGTGCCAGAGGCTTGGTATTTGACACAGATACGCAGTATTTT.

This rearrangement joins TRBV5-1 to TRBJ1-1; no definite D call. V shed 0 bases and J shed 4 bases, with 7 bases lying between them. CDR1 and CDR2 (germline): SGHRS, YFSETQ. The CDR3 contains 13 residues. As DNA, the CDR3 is TGCGCCAGCAGCTTGGTTCTTAGCACTGAAGCTTTCTTT. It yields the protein CASSLVLSTEAFF.

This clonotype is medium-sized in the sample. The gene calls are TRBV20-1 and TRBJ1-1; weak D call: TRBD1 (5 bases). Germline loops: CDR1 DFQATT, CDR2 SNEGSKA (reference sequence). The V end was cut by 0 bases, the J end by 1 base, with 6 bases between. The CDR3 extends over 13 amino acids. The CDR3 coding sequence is TGCAGTGCTAGAGATGGGGGGAACACTGAAGCTTTCTTT. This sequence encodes CSARDGGNTEAFF.

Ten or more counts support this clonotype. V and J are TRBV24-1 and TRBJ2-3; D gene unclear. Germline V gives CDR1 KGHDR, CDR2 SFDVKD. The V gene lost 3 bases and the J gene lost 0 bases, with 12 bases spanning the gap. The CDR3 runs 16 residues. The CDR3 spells CATSDPGSSSTDTQYF. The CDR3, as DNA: TGTGCCACCAGTGATCCCGGCTCCTCGAGCACAGATACGCAGTATTTT.

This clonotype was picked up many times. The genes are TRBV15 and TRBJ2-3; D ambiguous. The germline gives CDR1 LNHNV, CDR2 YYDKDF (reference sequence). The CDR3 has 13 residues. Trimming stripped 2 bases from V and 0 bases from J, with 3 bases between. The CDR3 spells CATSRSSTDTQYF. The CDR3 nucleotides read TGTGCCACCAGCAGAAGTAGCACAGATACGCAGTATTTT.

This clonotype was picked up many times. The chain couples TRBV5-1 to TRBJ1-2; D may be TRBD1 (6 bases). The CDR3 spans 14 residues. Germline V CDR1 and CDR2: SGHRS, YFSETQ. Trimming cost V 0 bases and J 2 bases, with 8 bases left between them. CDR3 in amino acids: CASSLAGENYGYTF. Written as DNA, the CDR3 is TGCGCCAGCAGCTTGGCAGGGGAAAACTATGGCTACACCTTC.

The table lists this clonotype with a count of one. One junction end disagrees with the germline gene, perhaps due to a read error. CDR3 residues: CACSQPSDRAAAEQYF. The CDR3 nucleotides read TGCGCCTGCAGCCAACCGTCTGACAGGGCGGCGGCCGAGCAGTACTTC. The rearrangement uses TRBV4-1 and TRBJ2-7; 7 positions match TRBD1. CDR1 MGHRA and CDR2 YSYEKL come from the germline V gene. CDR3 length: 16 amino acids.

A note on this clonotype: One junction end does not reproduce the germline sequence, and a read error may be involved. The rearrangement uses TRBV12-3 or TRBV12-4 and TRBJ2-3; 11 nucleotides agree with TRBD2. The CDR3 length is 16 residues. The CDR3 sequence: CASRLAGGPGTDTQYF. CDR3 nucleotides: TGTGCCAGCAGATTAGCGGGAGGGCCTGGCACAGATACGCAGTATTTT.

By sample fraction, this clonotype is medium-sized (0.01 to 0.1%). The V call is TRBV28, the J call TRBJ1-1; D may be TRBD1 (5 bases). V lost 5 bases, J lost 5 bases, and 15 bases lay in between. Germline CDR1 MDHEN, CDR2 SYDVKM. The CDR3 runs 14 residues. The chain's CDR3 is CASSPPGARTEAFF. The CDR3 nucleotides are TGTGCCAGCAGTCCCCCCGGGGCTAGGACTGAAGCTTTCTTT.

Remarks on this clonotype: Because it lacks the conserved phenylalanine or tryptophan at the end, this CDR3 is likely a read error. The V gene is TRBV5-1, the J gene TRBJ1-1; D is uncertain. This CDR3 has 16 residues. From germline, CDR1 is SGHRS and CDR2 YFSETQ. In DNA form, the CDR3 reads TGCGCCAGCAGCTTGTTAGGATCGACCTTGAACACTGTAGCTTTCCTT. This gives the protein CASSLLGSTLNTVAFL.